The sequence of this TCR beta chain was determined in a study of control samples from healthy donors and cancer patients. The repertoire was sequenced with immunoSEQ multiplex PCR; TCRdb's copy has only in-frame clones and lacks some. The sample holds about 170,000 clones; 93% are singletons and the top ten take roughly 4.3%. Specimen: blood. This sequence was found in a woman between 55 and 75 years old in good health.

The CDR3 coding sequence is TGTGCCAGTAGAAGATCAACAGGGTTCTACGAGCAGTACTTC. This translates into CASRRSTGFYEQYF. The chain recombines TRBV19 with TRBJ2-7; the D gene is possibly TRBD1 (6 bases). CDR3 length: 14 amino acids. Trimming took off 6 bases at V and 3 bases at J, with 15 bases between the two ends. Per the germline V gene, CDR1 is LNHDA and CDR2 is SQIVND (reference sequence).